This TCR beta chain was sequenced for a study of cytomegalovirus exposure and HLA in healthy donors. Study findings and constraints: Reportedly, diagnosis of cytomegalovirus status by the classifier showed high specificity and sensitivity.

CDR1 is SGHRS, CDR2 YFSETQ, per germline. V was pared by 5 bases and J by 3 bases, with 10 bases between. The CDR3 has 13 amino acids. Generated by immunoSEQ multiplex PCR, the TCRdb table keeps only in-frame clones and is missing some. Of 100,000 to 150,000 clones in the sample, around 94% are singletons; the top ten hold less than 1.5%. The donors were members of the validation cohort, which comprised approximately 120 subjects and was separate from the first cohort of some 680 subjects. Comments on this clone: Its antigen is still unknown.

The origin of this receptor is a woman in her late teens or twenties in good health and CMV-seronegative. Material for sequencing was PBMCs. The genes are TRBV5-1 and TRBJ2-3; tentative D call: TRBD1 (5 bases). The chain's CDR3 is CASRPDSTDTQYF. The CDR3 nucleotides read TGCGCCAGCAGACCCGACAGTACAGATACGCAGTATTTT. The full variable domain, its missing parts supplied by reference TRBV5-1 and TRBJ2-3, is KAGVTQTPRYLIKTRGQQVTLSCSPISGHRSVSWYQQTPGQGLQFLFEYFSETQRNKGNFPGRFSGRQFSNSRSEMNVSTLELGDSALYLCASRPDSTDTQYFGPGTRLTVL.